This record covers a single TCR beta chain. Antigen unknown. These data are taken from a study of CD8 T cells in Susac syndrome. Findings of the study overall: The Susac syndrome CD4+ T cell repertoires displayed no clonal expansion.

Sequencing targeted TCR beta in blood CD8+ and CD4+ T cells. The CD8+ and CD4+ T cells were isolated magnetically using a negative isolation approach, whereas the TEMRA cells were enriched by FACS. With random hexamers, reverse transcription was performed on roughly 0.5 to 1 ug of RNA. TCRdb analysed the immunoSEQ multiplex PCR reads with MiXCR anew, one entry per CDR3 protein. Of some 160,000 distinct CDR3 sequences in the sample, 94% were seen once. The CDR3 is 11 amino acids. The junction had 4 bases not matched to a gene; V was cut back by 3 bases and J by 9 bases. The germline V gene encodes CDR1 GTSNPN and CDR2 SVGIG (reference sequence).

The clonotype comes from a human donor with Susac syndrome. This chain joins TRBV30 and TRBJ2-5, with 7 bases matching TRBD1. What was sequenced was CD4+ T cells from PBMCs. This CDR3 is CAWRDRDAQYF. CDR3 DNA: TGTGCCTGGAGAGACAGGGATGCCCAGTACTTC.